This TCR beta chain comes out of a study of blood T cell repertoires in COVID-19. As for the study in general: Sites across the United States, Italy and Spain contributed samples from acute and convalescent COVID-19.

In terms of age and location, participants ranged from roughly 18 to 90 years and lived in about 25 US areas. The study assigned cohorts using participant-reported clinical history. For recovered donors of Cohort 3, there were two negative PCRs, clearance, or symptom resolution. Clones were sequenced by immunoSEQ multiplex PCR, and TCRdb holds only the in-frame ones, with some missing. The sample consists of a few hundred thousand clones, roughly 85% of them appearing once. The origin of this receptor is a woman aged 25 to 39 who had recovered from COVID-19. The sequenced sample was PBMCs or T cells enriched from blood (not recorded which).

CDR3 sequence: CASSIQSTNEKLFF. The DNA for the CDR3 is TGCGCCAGCAGCATACAGTCAACTAATGAAAAACTGTTTTTT. The V call is TRBV5-1, the J call TRBJ1-4; no reliable D call. In germline, CDR1 is SGHRS, CDR2 YFSETQ. This CDR3 is 14 amino acids long. V was pared by 4 bases and J by 0 bases, with 7 bases between.